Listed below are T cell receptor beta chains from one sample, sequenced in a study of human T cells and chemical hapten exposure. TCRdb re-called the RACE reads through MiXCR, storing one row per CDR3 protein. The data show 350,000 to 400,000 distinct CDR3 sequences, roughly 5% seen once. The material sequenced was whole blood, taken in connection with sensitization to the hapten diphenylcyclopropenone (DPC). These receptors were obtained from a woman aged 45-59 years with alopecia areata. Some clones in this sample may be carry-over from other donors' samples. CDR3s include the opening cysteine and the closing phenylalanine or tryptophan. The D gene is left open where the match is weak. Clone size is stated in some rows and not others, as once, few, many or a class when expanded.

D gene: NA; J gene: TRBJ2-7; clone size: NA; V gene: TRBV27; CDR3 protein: CASSSAGPAGQYF; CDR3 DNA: TGTGCCAGCAGTTCGGCAGGCCCCGCCGGGCAGTACTTC
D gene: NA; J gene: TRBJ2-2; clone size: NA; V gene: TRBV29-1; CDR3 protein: CSVPGDTGELFF; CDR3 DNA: TGCAGCGTCCCAGGGGACACCGGGGAGCTGTTTTTT
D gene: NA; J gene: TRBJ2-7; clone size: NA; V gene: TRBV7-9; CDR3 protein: CASSLGVHEQYF; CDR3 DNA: TGTGCCAGCAGCTTGGGGGTACACGAGCAGTACTTC
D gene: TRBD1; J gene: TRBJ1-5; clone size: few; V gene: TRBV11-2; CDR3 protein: CASSLGQGPNQPQHF; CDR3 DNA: TGTGCCAGCAGCTTAGGACAGGGACCTAATCAGCCCCAGCATTTT
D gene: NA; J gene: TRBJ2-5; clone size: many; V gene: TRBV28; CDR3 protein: CASNLVGAAQETQYF; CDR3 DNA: TGTGCCAGCAATTTAGTGGGGGCGGCTCAAGAGACCCAGTACTTC
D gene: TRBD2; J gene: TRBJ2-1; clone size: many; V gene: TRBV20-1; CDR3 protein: CSARGGTSSYNEQFF; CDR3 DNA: TGCAGTGCTAGGGGAGGGACTAGCTCCTACAATGAGCAGTTCTTC
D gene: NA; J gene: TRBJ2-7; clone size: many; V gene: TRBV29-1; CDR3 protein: CSVEDRKNYEQYF; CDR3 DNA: TGCAGCGTTGAAGATCGTAAGAACTACGAGCAGTACTTC
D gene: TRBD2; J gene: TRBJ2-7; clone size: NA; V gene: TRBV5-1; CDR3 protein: CASSQERLAGHEQYF; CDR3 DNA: TGCGCCAGCAGCCAGGAGAGACTAGCGGGCCACGAGCAGTACTTC
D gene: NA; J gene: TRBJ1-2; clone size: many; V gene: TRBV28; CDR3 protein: CASSEQGYGYTF; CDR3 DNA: TGTGCCAGCAGTGAACAGGGTTATGGCTACACCTTC
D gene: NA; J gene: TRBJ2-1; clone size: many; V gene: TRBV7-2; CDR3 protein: CASSLAGGADYNEQFF; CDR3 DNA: TGTGCCAGCAGCTTAGCCGGAGGGGCGGATTACAATGAGCAGTTCTTC
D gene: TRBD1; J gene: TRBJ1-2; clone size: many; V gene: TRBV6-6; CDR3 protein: CASSYGDRGFHGYTF; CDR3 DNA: TGTGCCAGCAGTTACGGAGACAGGGGGTTTCATGGCTACACCTTC
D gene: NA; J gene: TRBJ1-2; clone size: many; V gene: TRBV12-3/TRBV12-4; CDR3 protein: CASSTGRGYTF; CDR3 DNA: TGTGCCAGCAGTACAGGGAGGGGCTACACCTTC
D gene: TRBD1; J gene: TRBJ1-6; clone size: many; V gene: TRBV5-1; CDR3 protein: CASSQRTGEESPLHF; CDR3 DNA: TGCGCCAGCAGTCAAAGGACAGGGGAGGAATCACCCCTCCACTTT
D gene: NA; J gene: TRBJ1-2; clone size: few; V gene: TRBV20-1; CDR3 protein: CSADGANYGYTF; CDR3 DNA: TGCAGTGCGGATGGGGCTAACTATGGCTACACCTTC
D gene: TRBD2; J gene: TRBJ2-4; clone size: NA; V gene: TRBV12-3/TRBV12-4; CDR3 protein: CASSLAGGPGNIQYF; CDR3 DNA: TGTGCCAGCAGCTTAGCGGGGGGGCCAGGCAACATTCAGTACTTC
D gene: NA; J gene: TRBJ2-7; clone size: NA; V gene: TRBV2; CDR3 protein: CASKIGDAPSYEQYF; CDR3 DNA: TGTGCCAGCAAAATTGGGGACGCGCCCTCCTACGAGCAGTACTTC
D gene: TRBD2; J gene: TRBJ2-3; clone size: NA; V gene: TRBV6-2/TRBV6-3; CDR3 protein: CASSPSWRERTDTQYF; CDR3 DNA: TGTGCCAGCAGCCCTTCCTGGCGGGAGCGGACAGATACGCAGTATTTT
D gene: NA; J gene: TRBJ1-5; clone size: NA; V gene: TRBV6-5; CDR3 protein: CASGRAGNQPQHF; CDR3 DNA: TGTGCCAGCGGCAGGGCGGGCAATCAGCCCCAGCATTTT
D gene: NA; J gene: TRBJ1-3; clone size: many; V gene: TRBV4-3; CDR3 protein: CASSQDGGGGNTIYF; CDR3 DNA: TGCGCCAGCAGCCAAGATGGCGGTGGCGGAAACACCATATATTTT
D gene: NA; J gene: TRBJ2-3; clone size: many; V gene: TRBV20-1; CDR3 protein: CSSFRAGAADTQYF; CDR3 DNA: TGCAGTTCATTCAGGGCGGGCGCGGCAGATACGCAGTATTTT
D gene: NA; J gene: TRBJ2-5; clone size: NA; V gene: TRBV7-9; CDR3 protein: CASSLAAAGVQETQYF; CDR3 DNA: TGTGCCAGCAGCTTAGCGGCGGCAGGGGTACAAGAGACCCAGTACTTC
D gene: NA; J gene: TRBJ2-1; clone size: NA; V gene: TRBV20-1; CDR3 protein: CIHPRERDNEQFF; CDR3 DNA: TGCATTCACCCAAGGGAGCGGGACAATGAGCAGTTCTTC
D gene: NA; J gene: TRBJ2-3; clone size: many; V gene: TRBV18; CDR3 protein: CASSPGRGLTDTQYF; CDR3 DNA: TGTGCCAGCTCACCCGGGCGGGGACTCACAGATACGCAGTATTTT
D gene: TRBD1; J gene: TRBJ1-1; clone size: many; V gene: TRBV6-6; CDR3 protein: CASSHGPDRVKSEAFF; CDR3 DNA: TGTGCCAGCAGTCACGGTCCGGACAGGGTAAAATCTGAAGCTTTCTTT
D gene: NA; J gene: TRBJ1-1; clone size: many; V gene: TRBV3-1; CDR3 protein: CASSQVGGRRTEAFF; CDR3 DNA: TGTGCCAGCAGCCAAGTTGGGGGCAGGAGGACTGAAGCTTTCTTT
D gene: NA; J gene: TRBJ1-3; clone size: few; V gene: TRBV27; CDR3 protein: CASSLSLGGSGNTIYF; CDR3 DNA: TGTGCCAGCAGTTTATCGTTAGGGGGCTCTGGAAACACCATATATTTT
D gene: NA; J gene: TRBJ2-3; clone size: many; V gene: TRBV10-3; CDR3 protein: CAISEGRASTDTQYF; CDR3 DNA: TGTGCCATCAGTGAAGGAAGGGCGAGCACAGATACGCAGTATTTT
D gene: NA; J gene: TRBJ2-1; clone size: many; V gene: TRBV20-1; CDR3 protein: CPWDCYNEQFF; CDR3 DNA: TGCCCCTGGGACTGTTACAATGAGCAGTTCTTC
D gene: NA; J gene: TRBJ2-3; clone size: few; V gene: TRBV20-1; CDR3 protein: CSATGRLLEADTQYF; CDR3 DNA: TGCAGTGCCACCGGACGACTCTTGGAAGCAGATACGCAGTATTTT
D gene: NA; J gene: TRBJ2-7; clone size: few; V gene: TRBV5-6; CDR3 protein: CASSSGTLPEQYF; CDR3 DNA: TGTGCCAGCAGCTCCGGGACCCTCCCCGAGCAGTACTTC
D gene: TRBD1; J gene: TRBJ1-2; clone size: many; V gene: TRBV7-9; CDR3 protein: CASSSGTGGDYGYTF; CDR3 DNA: TGTGCCAGCAGCTCCGGGACAGGGGGAGACTATGGCTACACCTTC
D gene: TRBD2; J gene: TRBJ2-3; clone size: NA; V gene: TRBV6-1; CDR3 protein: CARSARTSGGDTQYF; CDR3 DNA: TGTGCCAGAAGTGCTCGGACTAGCGGGGGAGATACGCAGTATTTT
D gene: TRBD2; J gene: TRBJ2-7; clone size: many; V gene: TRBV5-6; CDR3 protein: CASSREGHSYEQYF; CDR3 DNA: TGTGCCAGCAGCCGGGAGGGACACTCCTACGAGCAGTACTTC
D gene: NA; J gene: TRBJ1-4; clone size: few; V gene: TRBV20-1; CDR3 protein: CSARARTATNEKLFF; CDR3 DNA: TGCAGTGCTAGAGCCCGGACAGCTACTAATGAAAAACTGTTTTTT
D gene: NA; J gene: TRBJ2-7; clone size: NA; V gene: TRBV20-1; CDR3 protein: CSARQGEGVEQYF; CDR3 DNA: TGCAGTGCTAGACAGGGAGAGGGGGTCGAGCAGTACTTC
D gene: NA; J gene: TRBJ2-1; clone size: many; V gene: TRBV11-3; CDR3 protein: CASSLDVTGINEQFF; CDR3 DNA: TGTGCCAGCAGCTTAGATGTGACAGGCATAAATGAGCAGTTCTTC
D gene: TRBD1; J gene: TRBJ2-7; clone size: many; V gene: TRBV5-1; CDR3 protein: CASSSRDRGEQYF; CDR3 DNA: TGCGCCAGCAGCTCCCGGGACAGGGGCGAGCAGTACTTC
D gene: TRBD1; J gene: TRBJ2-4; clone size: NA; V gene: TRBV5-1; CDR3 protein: CASSLRTGKGNIQYF; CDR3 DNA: TGCGCCAGCAGCTTGCGGACAGGGAAGGGAAACATTCAGTACTTC
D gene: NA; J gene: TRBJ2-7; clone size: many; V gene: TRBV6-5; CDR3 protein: CASSYGVGGFEQYF; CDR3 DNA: TGTGCCAGCAGTTACGGGGTTGGAGGGTTCGAGCAGTACTTC
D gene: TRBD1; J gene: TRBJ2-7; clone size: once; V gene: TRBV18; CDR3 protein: CASSPRQGHGDEQYF; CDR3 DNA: TGTGCCAGCTCACCAAGACAGGGGCATGGAGACGAGCAGTACTTC
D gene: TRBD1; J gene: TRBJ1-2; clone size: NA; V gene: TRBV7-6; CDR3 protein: CASSLGPGQFYGYTF; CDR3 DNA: TGTGCCAGCAGCCTGGGTCCGGGACAGTTCTATGGCTACACCTTC
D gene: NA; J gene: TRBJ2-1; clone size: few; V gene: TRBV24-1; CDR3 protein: CATAPPDGAYNEQFF; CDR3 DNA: TGTGCCACCGCTCCCCCGGACGGCGCCTACAATGAGCAGTTCTTC
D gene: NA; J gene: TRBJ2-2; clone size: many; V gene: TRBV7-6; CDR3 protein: CASSGVGGGELFF; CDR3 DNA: TGTGCCAGCAGCGGAGTAGGGGGCGGGGAGCTGTTTTTT
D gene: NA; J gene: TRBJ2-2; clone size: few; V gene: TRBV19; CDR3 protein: CASRPGRSNTGELFF; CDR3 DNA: TGTGCCAGTAGGCCGGGACGGTCGAACACCGGGGAGCTGTTTTTT
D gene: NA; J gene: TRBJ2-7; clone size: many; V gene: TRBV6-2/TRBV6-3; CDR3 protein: CASSYMSDVRDEQYF; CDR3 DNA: TGTGCCAGCAGTTATATGTCCGACGTTCGGGACGAGCAGTACTTC
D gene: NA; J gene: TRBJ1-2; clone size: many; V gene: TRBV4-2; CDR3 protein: CASSQDLGGNYGYTF; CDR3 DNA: TGTGCCAGCAGCCAAGATTTGGGAGGGAACTATGGCTACACCTTC
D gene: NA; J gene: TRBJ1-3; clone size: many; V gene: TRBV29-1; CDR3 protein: CSVVGRTGNTIYF; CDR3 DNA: TGCAGCGTCGTTGGGCGGACGGGAAACACCATATATTTT
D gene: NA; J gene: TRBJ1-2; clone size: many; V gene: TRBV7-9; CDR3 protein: CASSLGIGEGYTF; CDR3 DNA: TGTGCCAGCAGCTTAGGAATTGGAGAGGGCTACACCTTC
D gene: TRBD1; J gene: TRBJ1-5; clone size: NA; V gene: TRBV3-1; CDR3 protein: CASSQGQGTNQPQHF; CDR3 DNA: TGTGCCAGCAGCCAGGGACAGGGGACGAATCAGCCCCAGCATTTT
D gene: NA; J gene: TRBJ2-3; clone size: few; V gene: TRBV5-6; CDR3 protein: CACNPRGATDTQYF; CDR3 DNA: TGTGCCTGCAACCCCCGAGGTGCAACAGATACGCAGTATTTT
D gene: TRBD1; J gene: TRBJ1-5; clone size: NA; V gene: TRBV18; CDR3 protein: CASSPRTGSQPQHF; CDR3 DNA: TGTGCCAGCTCACCACGGACAGGGAGTCAGCCCCAGCATTTT
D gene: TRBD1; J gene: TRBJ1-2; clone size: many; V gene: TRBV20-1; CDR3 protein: CSVYRGDGYTF; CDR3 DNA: TGCAGTGTCTACAGGGGGGATGGCTACACCTTC
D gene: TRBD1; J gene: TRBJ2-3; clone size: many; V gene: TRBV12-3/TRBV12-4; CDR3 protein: CASSSGQVLGGDTQYF; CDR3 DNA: TGTGCCAGCAGTTCAGGACAGGTTTTGGGCGGAGATACGCAGTATTTT
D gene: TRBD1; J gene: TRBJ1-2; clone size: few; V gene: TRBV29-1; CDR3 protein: CSVSPTQGAGYGYTF; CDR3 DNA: TGCAGCGTTTCCCCGACACAGGGGGCTGGCTATGGCTACACCTTC
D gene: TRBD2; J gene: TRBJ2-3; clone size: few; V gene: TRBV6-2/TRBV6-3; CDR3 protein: CASSYSLTAGVPDTQYF; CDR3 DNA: TGTGCCAGCAGTTACTCGCTAACCGCGGGAGTTCCAGATACGCAGTATTTT
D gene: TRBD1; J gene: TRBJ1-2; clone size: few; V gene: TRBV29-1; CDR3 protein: CSVPNRGGNYGYTF; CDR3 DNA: TGCAGCGTACCCAACAGGGGAGGTAACTATGGCTACACCTTC
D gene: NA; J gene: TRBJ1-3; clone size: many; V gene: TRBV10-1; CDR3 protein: CASSDGRTGNTIYF; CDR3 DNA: TGCGCCAGCAGTGATGGACGAACTGGAAACACCATATATTTT
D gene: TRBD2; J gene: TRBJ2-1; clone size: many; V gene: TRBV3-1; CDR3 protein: CASSPFIAGGEQFF; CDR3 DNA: TGTGCCAGCAGCCCGTTTATAGCGGGAGGGGAGCAGTTCTTC